A single sample gave rise to the 8 T cell receptor beta chains below, sequenced in a study of molecular identifiers for immune sequencing clone quantification (dated by TCRdb to the late 2010s). Library method: PCR. Instrument used: Illumina HiSeq 4000. Starting from the raw public reads, TCRdb applied fastp trimming at Q25, assembled clones with MiXCR and retained in-frame beta chains. Entries are consolidated by CDR3 protein sequence, retaining the most common genes and DNA. The sample data list a few hundred thousand distinct CDR3 sequences, and about 22% of these were observed just once. Around 0.86% of the sample goes to the ten largest clones. Input material: naive CD8+ T cells from blood, with Jurkat cell RNA spiked in. This specimen's cell subset or site label, interpreted: FACS-sorted CD8+CD4-CCR7+CD45RA+ naive T cells. All receptors come from a human donor in good health. Some libraries in this study had Jurkat cell RNA spiked in.

The gene calls are TRBV4-1 and TRBJ2-1; perhaps TRBD1 as D (6 bases). V lost 4 bases and J lost 5, with 24 bases in between. CDR1 MGHRA and CDR2 YSYEKL come from the germline V gene. The CDR3 consists of 18 residues. The CDR3 bases are TGCGCCAGCAGCCCACAGGGCCGGGCGTTTGAACGGGACAATGAGCAGTTCTTC. Translated: CASSPQGRAFERDNEQFF.

Concerning this clonotype itself: A junction boundary mismatches the germline segment, possibly from a read error. This chain connects TRBV9 to TRBJ2-7; tentative D call: TRBD1 (6 bases). Germline V gene sequence: CDR1 SGDLS, CDR2 YYNGEE. CDR3 length: 10 amino acids. In DNA form, the CDR3 reads TGTGCCAGCAGCGGCCGGGACATTCTCTTC. Protein sequence: CASSGRDILF.

This sequence joins TRBV4-1 and TRBJ1-2; 7 positions match TRBD1. The CDR3 consists of 16 residues. Germline loops: CDR1 MGHRA, CDR2 YSYEKL. Germline trimming cut 0 bases from V and 7 bases from J; bases unmatched to any gene: 11. The CDR3 nucleotides read TGCGCCAGCAGCCAAGAAGACAGGGCGGCGGGTGGTGGCTACACCTTC. Amino acid sequence: CASSQEDRAAGGGYTF.

This clonotype was counted a few times. The gene calls are TRBV7-9 and TRBJ2-1; tentative D call: TRBD2 (5 bases). V lost 7 bases, J lost 6 bases, and 13 bases lay in between. The CDR3 length is 13 residues. The germline V gene has CDR1 SEHNR and CDR2 FQNEAQ (reference sequence). CDR3 coding DNA: TGTGCCAGCACCCAAGACGGGGTCAATGAGCAGTTCTTC. Encoded protein: CASTQDGVNEQFF.

The rearrangement links TRBV30 to TRBJ2-7; D remains ambiguous. Trimming took off 2 bases at V and 6 bases at J, with 17 bases between the two ends. The CDR3 totals 14 residues. Germline lookup yields CDR1 GTSNPN and CDR2 SVGIG (reference sequence). The CDR3 here is CAWSLTTLSAEQYF. The CDR3 DNA reads TGTGCCTGGAGTCTTACCACCCTATCGGCCGAGCAGTACTTC.

The chain joins TRBV27 to TRBJ1-5; D unresolved. CDR3 length: 9 amino acids. CDR1 and CDR2 (germline): MNHEY, SMNVEV (reference sequence). The CDR3 spells CAAGQPQHF. In DNA, the CDR3 is TGTGCGGCAGGACAGCCCCAGCATTTT.

This clonotype was counted many times. The chain has TRBV6-2 or TRBV6-3 and TRBJ1-1; D gene unclear. This CDR3 spans 11 amino acids. The V gene lost 2 bases and the J gene lost 8 bases, with 6 bases spanning the gap. Germline values: CDR1 MNHEY, CDR2 SVGEGT. The CDR3 region is CASSYGVEAFF. Written as DNA, the CDR3 is TGTGCCAGCAGTTACGGGGTAGAAGCTTTCTTT.

In its sample, this clonotype was seen a few times. The V and J genes are TRBV4-3 and TRBJ1-1; tentatively, D is TRBD1 (5 bases). The germline V gene has CDR1 LGHNA and CDR2 YSLEER. The ends were cut back, 4 bases at V and 4 bases at J, with 16 bases in the middle. The CDR3 extends over 15 amino acids. CDR3 loop: CASSLSRGTATEAFF. The DNA for the CDR3 is TGCGCCAGCAGCCTAAGTCGGGGGACGGCCACTGAAGCTTTCTTT.